The 6 T cell receptor beta chains below come from one sample, sequenced in a study of CD4 T cells in relation to SARS-CoV-2 and coronaviruses. This table comes from immunoSEQ multiplex PCR, and its TCRdb copy is limited to in-frame clones, with some not included. The sample contains approximately 40,000 clones, 77% of which appear only once. Their antigens remain unidentified. What was sequenced was memory CD4+ T cells from PBMCs, cultured in vitro. Receptors were obtained from an adult with COVID-19.

The chain recombines TRBV5-1 with TRBJ2-7, with a possible D match to TRBD2 (5 bases). The CDR3 covers 13 residues. From germline, CDR1 is SGHRS and CDR2 YFSETQ. V dropped 1 base and J dropped 5 bases, with 10 bases sitting between them. The CDR3 DNA follows: TGCGCCAGCAGCTTGACGTACGGGAACGAGCAGTACTTC. This encodes CASSLTYGNEQYF.

The chain recombines TRBV29-1 with TRBJ2-1, with TRBD2 matching 8 bases. The germline V gene encodes CDR1 SQVTM and CDR2 ANQGSEA. The CDR3 is 14 residues long. Germline trimming cut 5 bases from V and 6 bases from J; bases unmatched to any gene: 9. The chain's CDR3 is CSVKAGVRSNEQFF. For the CDR3, the DNA is TGCAGCGTTAAAGCGGGAGTTCGTAGCAATGAGCAGTTCTTC.

The chain is built from TRBV7-2 and TRBJ2-5; TRBD2 matches at 9 bases. V trimming: 2 bases; J trimming: 5 bases; junction bases outside the gene matches: 15. This CDR3 comprises 18 residues. Germline-derived CDR1 and CDR2 are SGHTA and FQGNSA. CDR3 loop: CASSLFGLAGLGSETQYF. As DNA, the CDR3 is TGTGCCAGCAGCTTATTTGGTCTAGCGGGACTTGGGAGCGAGACCCAGTACTTC.

This clone was recorded only once. This chain joins TRBV2 and TRBJ2-2; TRBD2 agrees at 10 bases. Germline lookup yields CDR1 SNHLY and CDR2 FYNNEI. Germline trimming cut 8 bases from V and 5 bases from J; bases unmatched to any gene: 14. CDR3 size: 17 residues. For the CDR3, the DNA is TGTGCCAGCTGGGACCCCTTGCCAGCGGGAGGGACCGGGGAGCTGTTTTTT. Residues: CASWDPLPAGGTGELFF.

A single count supports this clone. This chain connects TRBV6-2 or TRBV6-3 to TRBJ2-1; TRBD2 matches at 10 bases. The CDR3 is 17 amino acids. Unmatched junction bases numbered 11, after V lost 5 bases and J lost 4 bases. Germline V lookup: CDR1 MNHEY, CDR2 SVGEGT. Here the CDR3 reads CASSHRGALAGYNEQFF. DNA for the CDR3: TGTGCCAGCAGTCACCGGGGGGCACTAGCGGGATACAATGAGCAGTTCTTC.

The CDR3, as DNA: TGTGCCAGCAGCTTACGGGAGATCAGCGGGGTAGGGGTAGATACGCAGTATTTT. Protein sequence: CASSLREISGVGVDTQYF. The V and J genes are TRBV7-8 and TRBJ2-3, with 7 bases identical to TRBD2. The ends lost 2 bases at V and 5 bases at J; junction bases unmatched: 16. CDR1 and CDR2 (germline): SGHVS, FQNEAQ. The CDR3 runs to 18 residues.